The sequence of this T cell receptor beta chain was determined in a study of shared clonotypes between healthy human individuals. The table came from immunoSEQ multiplex PCR; TCRdb's copy has only in-frame clones and leaves some out. The sample includes hundreds of thousands of clones, around 76% of them seen just once. The trim removed 3 bases at V and 7 bases at J, leaving 9 bases unmatched. Germline-derived CDR1 and CDR2 are SNHLY and FYNNEI. The CDR3 contains 14 residues. Sequenced material: PBMCs. The V call is TRBV2, the J call TRBJ2-7; 7 bases match TRBD2. This receptor was identified in a woman in her forties in good health. Some clones in this sample may be carry-over from other donors' samples. CDR3 nucleotides: TGTGCCAGCAGTGATCGGGCTAGCGGCTCGGAGCAGTACTTC. It specifies CASSDRASGSEQYF. Full variable domain (remainder filled in from reference TRBV2 and TRBJ2-7): EPEVTQTPSHQVTQMGQEVILRCVPISNHLYFYWYRQILGQKVEFLVSFYNNEISEKSEIFDDQFSVERPDGSNFTLKIRSTKLEDSAMYFCASSDRASGSEQYFGPGTRLTVT.